One sample yielded the 14 T cell receptor beta chains listed below, sequenced in a study of T cell responses to AZD1222 COVID-19 vaccine. Libraries were prepared by immunoSEQ multiplex PCR; TCRdb keeps only in-frame clonotypes and omits some of them. The data contain 70,000 or so clones, 88% of them singletons. The starting material was peripheral blood, obtained on day 0 of AZD1222 vaccination. The receptors come from an adult in good health.

This chain uses TRBV27 with TRBJ2-7; tentative D call: TRBD2 (6 bases). Germline CDR1 MNHEY, CDR2 SMNVEV (reference sequence). V was shortened by 4 bases and J by 3 bases, with 13 bases between the two germline ends. The CDR3 totals 14 residues. CDR3 bases: TGTGCCAGCAGTTCCTTAGCGGAAAGCTACGAGCAGTACTTC. This encodes CASSSLAESYEQYF.

V usage is TRBV7-6 and J usage is TRBJ2-7; 10 bases agree with TRBD1. There are 16 residues in the CDR3. Looked up from germline, CDR1 is SGHVS and CDR2 is FNYEAQ. The V segment lost 3 bases and the J segment 5 bases; nucleotides outside the gene matches: 10. This chain's CDR3 is CASSFETGTGVHEQYF. CDR3 nucleotides: TGTGCCAGCAGCTTCGAGACCGGGACAGGGGTCCACGAGCAGTACTTC.

This chain links TRBV30 with TRBJ2-2, with D hard to call. Germline assignment: CDR1 GTSNPN and CDR2 SVGIG (reference sequence). The CDR3 loop spans 14 amino acids. The V end was cut by 4 bases, the J end by 2 bases, with 11 bases between. The CDR3 coding sequence is TGTGCCTGGACCCAGCCAGCTAACACCGGGGAGCTGTTTTTT. Translation: CAWTQPANTGELFF.

This clone was observed once. The rearrangement uses TRBV29-1 and TRBJ2-2; TRBD2 agrees at 9 bases. V lost 6 bases to trimming and J lost 1 base; unmatched junction nucleotides: 6. CDR3 length equals 15 residues. The germline V gene has CDR1 SQVTM and CDR2 ANQGSEA. CDR3 region: CSVWPAGGNTGELFF. The CDR3, as DNA: TGCAGCGTATGGCCAGCGGGAGGGAACACCGGGGAGCTGTTTTTT.

The chain has TRBV6-5 and TRBJ2-1; D could derive from TRBD1 or TRBD2 (5 bases each). V was trimmed by 9 bases and J by 3 bases, leaving 15 bases between them. The germline V gene encodes CDR1 MNHEY and CDR2 SVGAGI. This CDR3 comprises 14 residues. CDR3 DNA: TGTGCCAGTTTCGGGACGAAGGACTACAATGAGCAGTTCTTC. Translating it yields CASFGTKDYNEQFF.

The CDR3 spells CASSDTGVYGYTF. DNA for the CDR3: TGTGCCAGCAGCGATACAGGGGTCTATGGCTACACCTTC. The chain joins TRBV27 to TRBJ1-2; 7 bases agree with TRBD1. The CDR3 runs 13 residues. Germline CDR1 MNHEY, CDR2 SMNVEV (reference sequence). J was trimmed by 4 bases and V by 6 bases; bases with no gene match: 5.

The V gene is TRBV7-9, the J gene TRBJ2-1; D unresolved. Trimming took off 1 base at V and 4 bases at J, with 11 bases between the two ends. The CDR3 length is 15 residues. Germline lookup yields CDR1 SEHNR and CDR2 FQNEAQ (reference sequence). This CDR3 is CASSLGAAVYNEQFF. Here the CDR3 DNA reads TGTGCCAGCAGCTTAGGGGCTGCTGTGTACAATGAGCAGTTCTTC. Combining the CDR3 with reference TRBV7-9 and TRBJ2-1 gives the whole variable domain DTGVSQNPRHKITKRGQNVTFRCDPISEHNRLYWYRQTLGQGPEFLTYFQNEAQLEKSRLLSDRFSAERPKGSFSTLEIQRTEQGDSAMYLCASSLGAAVYNEQFFGPGTRLTVL.

The rearrangement uses TRBV28 and TRBJ2-2; D is perhaps TRBD1 (5 bases). The CDR3 length is 17 residues. V was shortened by 5 bases and J by 7 bases, with 23 bases between the two germline ends. Germline CDR1 and CDR2: MDHEN and SYDVKM. CDR3 sequence reads: CASSRQAGQGDGGELFF. In DNA, the CDR3 is TGTGCCAGCAGTCGGCAAGCAGGGCAGGGTGATGGCGGGGAGCTGTTTTTT.

The rearrangement joins TRBV30 to TRBJ2-6; 8 bases are shared with TRBD1. Germline V gene sequence: CDR1 GTSNPN, CDR2 SVGIG (reference sequence). Trimming removed 0 bases from V and 2 bases from J; junction bases left unmatched: 6. This CDR3 comprises 17 residues. CDR3 sequence: CAWSVSGGYAGANVLTF. The CDR3 DNA is TGTGCCTGGAGTGTATCAGGGGGCTACGCTGGGGCCAACGTCCTGACTTTC.

The chain uses TRBV27 and TRBJ1-6, with TRBD1 matching over 9 bases. CDR1 is MNHEY, CDR2 SMNVEV, per germline (reference sequence). The CDR3 sequence is 15 residues long. J was trimmed by 7 bases and V by 5 bases; bases with no gene match: 6. DNA for the CDR3: TGTGCCAGCAGTCTGACAGGGGGGAAAAATTCACCCCTCCACTTT. Translation: CASSLTGGKNSPLHF.

This clone was seen only once. The chain has TRBV20-1 and TRBJ2-7, with no clear D. Germline CDR1 and CDR2: DFQATT and SNEGSKA (reference sequence). The V gene lost 3 bases and the J gene lost 7 bases, with 10 bases spanning the gap. This CDR3 region has 11 residues. The CDR3 protein is CSASSSREQYF. In DNA, the CDR3 is TGCAGTGCTAGCTCTTCCCGGGAGCAGTACTTC.

This sequence joins TRBV11-2 and TRBJ1-1; the match to TRBD1 covers 8 bases. The CDR3 consists of 15 residues. Trimming removed 1 base from V and 5 bases from J; junction bases left unmatched: 6. In germline, CDR1 is SGHAT, CDR2 FQNNGV. The CDR3 here is CASSLGDRFWTEAFF. The CDR3 region has the DNA TGTGCCAGCAGCTTAGGGGACAGGTTTTGGACTGAAGCTTTCTTT.

The chain carries TRBV9 and TRBJ1-2; 10 bases match TRBD1. V was pared by 3 bases and J by 12 bases, with 11 bases of the junction left unmatched. The length of the CDR3 is 14 residues. In germline, CDR1 is SGDLS, CDR2 YYNGEE. The CDR3 spells CASSEFPGTGADTF. DNA for the CDR3: TGTGCCAGCAGCGAATTTCCCGGGACAGGGGCTGACACCTTC. Full variable domain (missing parts from reference TRBV9 and TRBJ1-2): DSGVTQTPKHLITATGQRVTLRCSPRSGDLSVYWYQQSLDQGLQFLIQYYNGEERAKGNILERFSAQQFPDLHSELNLSSLELGDSALYFCASSEFPGTGADTFGSGTRLTVV.

This chain connects TRBV5-4 to TRBJ2-6; 11 bases map to TRBD2. CDR3 length: 17 amino acids. Per the germline V gene, CDR1 is SGHNT and CDR2 is YYREEE (reference sequence). Trimming took 0 bases from V and 2 from J; bases not matched to a gene: 1. CDR3 DNA: TGTGCCAGCAGCTTGGTAGCGGGGGGGCCTGGGGCCAACGTCCTGACTTTC. Encoded protein: CASSLVAGGPGANVLTF.